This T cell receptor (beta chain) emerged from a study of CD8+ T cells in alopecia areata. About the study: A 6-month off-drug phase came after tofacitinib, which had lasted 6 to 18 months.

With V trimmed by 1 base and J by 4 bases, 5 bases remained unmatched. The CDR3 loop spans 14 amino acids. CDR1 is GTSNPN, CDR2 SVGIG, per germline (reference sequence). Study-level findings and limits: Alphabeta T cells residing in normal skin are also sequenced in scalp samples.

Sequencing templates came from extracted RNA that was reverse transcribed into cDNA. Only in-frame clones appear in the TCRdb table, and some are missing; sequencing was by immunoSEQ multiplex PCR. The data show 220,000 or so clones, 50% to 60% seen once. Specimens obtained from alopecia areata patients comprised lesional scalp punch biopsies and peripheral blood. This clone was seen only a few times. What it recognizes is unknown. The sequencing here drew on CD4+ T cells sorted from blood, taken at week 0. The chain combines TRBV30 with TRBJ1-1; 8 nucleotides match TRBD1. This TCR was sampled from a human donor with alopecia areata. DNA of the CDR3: TGTGCCTGGAGTGGATATACAGGGGGCACTGAAGCTTTCTTT. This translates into CAWSGYTGGTEAFF. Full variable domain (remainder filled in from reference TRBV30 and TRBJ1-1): SQTIHQWPATLVQPVGSPLSLECTVEGTSNPNLYWYRQAAGRGLQLLFYSVGIGQISSEVPQNLSASRPQDRQFILSSKKLLLSDSGFYLCAWSGYTGGTEAFFGQGTRLTVV.